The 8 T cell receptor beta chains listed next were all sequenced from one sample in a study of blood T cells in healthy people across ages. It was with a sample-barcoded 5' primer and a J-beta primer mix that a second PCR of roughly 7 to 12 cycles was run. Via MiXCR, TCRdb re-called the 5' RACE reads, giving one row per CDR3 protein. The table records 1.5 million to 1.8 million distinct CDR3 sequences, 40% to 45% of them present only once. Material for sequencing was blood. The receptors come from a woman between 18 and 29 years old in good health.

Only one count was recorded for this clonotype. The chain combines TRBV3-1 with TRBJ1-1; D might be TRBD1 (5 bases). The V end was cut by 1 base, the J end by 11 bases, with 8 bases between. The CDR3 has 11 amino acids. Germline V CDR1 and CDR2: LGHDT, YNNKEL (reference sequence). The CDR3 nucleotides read TGTGCCAGCAGCCAAGGCAGGGACGCTTTCTTT. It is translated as CASSQGRDAFF.

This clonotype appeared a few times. The CDR3 DNA sequence: TGTGCCAGCAGCCCACGACTAGCGGGGGTGTACCAAGAGACCCAGTACTTC. This gives the protein CASSPRLAGVYQETQYF. The chain uses TRBV11-2 and TRBJ2-5; 12 bases line up with TRBD2. J was trimmed by 0 bases and V by 5 bases; bases with no gene match: 7. There are 17 residues in the CDR3. CDR1 and CDR2 (germline): SGHAT, FQNNGV.

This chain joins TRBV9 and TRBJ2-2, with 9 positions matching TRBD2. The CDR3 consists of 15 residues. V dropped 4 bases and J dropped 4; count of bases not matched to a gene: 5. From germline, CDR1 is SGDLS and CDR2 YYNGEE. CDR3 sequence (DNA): TGTGCCAGCAGCACCTCGACTAGCGGCACCGGGGAGCTGTTTTTT. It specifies CASSTSTSGTGELFF.

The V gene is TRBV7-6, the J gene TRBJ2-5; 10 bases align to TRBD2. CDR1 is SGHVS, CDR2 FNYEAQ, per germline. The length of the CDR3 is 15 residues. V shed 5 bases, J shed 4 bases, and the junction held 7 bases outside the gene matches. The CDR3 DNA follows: TGTGCCAGCAGCCCGAACTCTAGCGGGGGAGAGACCCAGTACTTC. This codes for CASSPNSSGGETQYF.

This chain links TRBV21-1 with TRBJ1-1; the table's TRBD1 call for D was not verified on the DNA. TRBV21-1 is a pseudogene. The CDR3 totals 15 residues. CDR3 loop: CASSKEEGVGTEAFF. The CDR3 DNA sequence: TGTGCCAGCAGCAAAGAGGAGGGGGTCGGGACTGAAGCTTTCTTT.

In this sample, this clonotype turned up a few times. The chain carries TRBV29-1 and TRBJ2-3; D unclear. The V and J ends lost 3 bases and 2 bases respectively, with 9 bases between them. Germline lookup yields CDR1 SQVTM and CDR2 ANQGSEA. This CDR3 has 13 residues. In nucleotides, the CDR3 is TGCAGCGTTGAGGCAGAGTCCACAGATACGCAGTATTTT. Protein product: CSVEAESTDTQYF.

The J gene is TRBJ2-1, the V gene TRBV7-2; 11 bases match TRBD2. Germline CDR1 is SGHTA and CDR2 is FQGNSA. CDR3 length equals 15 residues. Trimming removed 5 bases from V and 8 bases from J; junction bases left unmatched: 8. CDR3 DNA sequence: TGTGCCAGCAGCATACTAGCGGGAGTTTCCCATGAGCAGTTCTTC. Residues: CASSILAGVSHEQFF.

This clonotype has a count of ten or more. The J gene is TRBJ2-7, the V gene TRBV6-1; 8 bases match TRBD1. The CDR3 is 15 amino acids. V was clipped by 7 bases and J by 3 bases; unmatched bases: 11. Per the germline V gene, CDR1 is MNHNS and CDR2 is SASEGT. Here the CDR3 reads CASTQRSGTGYEQYF. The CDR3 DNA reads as TGTGCCAGCACCCAACGCTCCGGGACAGGCTACGAGCAGTACTTC.